Below, 25 T cell receptor beta chains from the same sample are listed, as sequenced in a study of blood T cells in healthy people across ages. Alongside a J-beta primer mix, a sample-barcoded 5' primer served in a second PCR lasting roughly 6 to 11 cycles. TCRdb redid the calling of the 5' RACE reads with MiXCR, one entry per CDR3 protein. The data contain around 1,600,000 distinct CDR3 sequences, approximately 43% of them singletons. The sequenced sample consisted of blood. The receptors originated from a woman aged 18-29 years in good health.

This clonotype showed up just a few times. This chain connects TRBV27 to TRBJ2-1; perhaps D is TRBD1 or TRBD2 (5 bases each). This CDR3 contains 15 residues. V shed 3 bases and J shed 2 bases, with 11 bases lying between them. CDR1 and CDR2 (germline): MNHEY, SMNVEV (reference sequence). The CDR3 DNA follows: TGTGCCAGCAGTTTCGGGGCAGGAACCTACAATGAGCAGTTCTTC. Protein product: CASSFGAGTYNEQFF.

This clonotype was seen a few times. V usage is TRBV2 and J usage is TRBJ2-3, with D unclear. The germline V gene encodes CDR1 SNHLY and CDR2 FYNNEI. CDR3 length: 15 amino acids. Trimming cost V 2 bases and J 2 bases, with 11 bases left between them. In nucleotides, the CDR3 is TGTGCCAGCAGTGAAAAACAGAGACTCACAGATACGCAGTATTTT. This translates into CASSEKQRLTDTQYF.

This clonotype has at least ten counts. The chain is built from TRBV3-1 and TRBJ2-7; D is unresolved. Germline CDR1 LGHDT, CDR2 YNNKEL (reference sequence). This CDR3 region has 12 residues. Deletions cut 5 bases from V and 3 bases from J, with 8 bases between. The CDR3 DNA reads TGTGCCAGCAGCTCGGACGTCTACGAGCAGTACTTC. It encodes CASSSDVYEQYF.

The sample holds many counts of this clonotype. The chain recombines TRBV12-3 or TRBV12-4 with TRBJ2-7; TRBD2 might be the D (5 bases). This CDR3 contains 15 residues. The ends were cut back, 5 bases at V and 0 bases at J, with 14 bases in the middle. CDR3 sequence: CASSPVTGISYEQYF. CDR3 bases: TGTGCCAGCAGTCCTGTGACGGGGATCTCCTACGAGCAGTACTTC.

The CDR3 spells CASSLVPLGYNEQFF. The CDR3 DNA reads TGTGCCAGCAGCCTGGTCCCTTTAGGCTACAATGAGCAGTTCTTC. The rearrangement uses TRBV12-3 or TRBV12-4 and TRBJ2-1; no firm D call. The germline V and J ends were trimmed by 6 bases and 3 bases, with 15 bases remaining between them. This CDR3 contains 15 residues.

The genes are TRBV29-1 and TRBJ2-5, with D possibly being TRBD1 (6 bases). Per the germline V gene, CDR1 is SQVTM and CDR2 is ANQGSEA. The CDR3 is 12 residues long. Between the trimmed V and J ends, which lost 6 bases and 5 bases, there was a span of 13 bases. Here the CDR3 DNA reads TGCAGCGTCGTACAGGGCTCCGAGACCCAGTACTTC. This gives the protein CSVVQGSETQYF.

The J gene is TRBJ1-6, the V gene TRBV20-1; maybe TRBD1 (5 bases). The length of the CDR3 is 14 residues. The V and J ends lost 3 bases and 4 bases respectively, with 10 bases between them. Looked up from germline, CDR1 is DFQATT and CDR2 is SNEGSKA (reference sequence). CDR3 amino acids: CSARVQAYNSPLHF. In DNA, the CDR3 is TGCAGTGCTAGGGTACAGGCTTATAATTCACCCCTCCACTTT.

The chain couples TRBV6-2 or TRBV6-3 to TRBJ2-1; no firm D call. Germline V gene sequence: CDR1 MNHEY, CDR2 SVGEGT. The CDR3 runs 15 residues. Trimming shortened V by 4 bases and J by 6 bases, and 16 bases separated the two germline ends. The CDR3 DNA reads as TGTGCCAGCAGTTTCACGAGGTACCCCTCCAATGAGCAGTTCTTC. Translation: CASSFTRYPSNEQFF.

This clonotype was seen more than once but under ten times. This sequence joins TRBV3-1 and TRBJ2-7; 7 nucleotides align to TRBD1. The J segment lost 3 bases and the V segment lost 3 bases, leaving 5 bases of the junction unmatched. Germline CDR1 and CDR2: LGHDT and YNNKEL (reference sequence). This CDR3 region has 14 residues. The CDR3 DNA reads TGTGCCAGCAGCCACCGACAGGGCTTCTACGAGCAGTACTTC. This sequence encodes CASSHRQGFYEQYF.

A few counts support this clonotype. The chain couples TRBV4-1 to TRBJ1-1; possible D gene TRBD1, 5 bases. The CDR3 has 15 residues. V dropped 3 bases and J dropped 4 bases, with 15 bases sitting between them. Per germline, CDR1 MGHRA and CDR2 YSYEKL. CDR3 sequence reads: CASSQVTDLGTEAFF. DNA for the CDR3: TGCGCCAGCAGCCAGGTGACAGATCTTGGCACTGAAGCTTTCTTT.

This rearrangement joins TRBV20-1 to TRBJ1-4; perhaps TRBD1 as D (6 bases). This CDR3 comprises 14 residues. Trimming pared 1 base from V and 8 bases from J, leaving 14 bases between. Germline CDR1 reads DFQATT; CDR2 reads SNEGSKA (reference sequence). The CDR3 loop reads CSARGGRGREKLFF. Here the CDR3 DNA reads TGCAGTGCTAGAGGGGGGAGGGGGAGGGAAAAACTGTTTTTT.

This chain connects TRBV10-3 to TRBJ2-5; tentatively, D is TRBD1 or TRBD2 (5 bases each). Trimming removed 10 bases at V and 2 bases at J, with 14 bases between. This CDR3 has 13 amino acids. Germline loops: CDR1 ENHRY, CDR2 SYGVKD. CDR3 DNA sequence: TGTGCCACTAGCAAAGGGGCTCAAGAGACCCAGTACTTC. Its protein product is CATSKGAQETQYF.

Of note for this clonotype: A read error is possible here, since a much larger clone lies one base away. The chain has TRBV29-1 and TRBJ2-1; D might be TRBD1 (5 bases). This CDR3 spans 13 amino acids. Germline-derived CDR1 and CDR2 are SQVTM and ANQGSEA. CDR3 sequence reads: CSVEGGSYNGQFF. DNA for the CDR3: TGCAGCGTTGAAGGGGGCTCCTACAATGGGCAGTTCTTC.

The CDR3 is CSARTGGRTGELFF. CDR3 nucleotide sequence: TGCAGCGCCCGGACAGGGGGCAGAACCGGGGAGCTGTTTTTT. The chain is built from TRBV29-1 and TRBJ2-2; TRBD1 aligns across 11 bases. The trim removed 7 bases at V and 5 bases at J, leaving 6 bases unmatched. The length of the CDR3 is 14 residues. The germline V gene has CDR1 SQVTM and CDR2 ANQGSEA.

This clonotype was recorded a few times. This chain uses TRBV12-3 or TRBV12-4 with TRBJ1-1, with D perhaps matching TRBD1 (6 bases). CDR3 length: 13 residues. Trimming pared 7 bases from V and 4 bases from J, leaving 13 bases between. The DNA of the CDR3 is TGTGCCAGCATGTGGGGGCAAGGCACTGAAGCTTTCTTT. Translation: CASMWGQGTEAFF.

This chain joins TRBV7-2 and TRBJ2-7, with 7 bases fitting TRBD1. Per the germline V gene, CDR1 is SGHTA and CDR2 is FQGNSA. V was clipped by 1 base and J by 6 bases; unmatched bases: 3. The CDR3 totals 13 residues. The CDR3 nucleotides are TGTGCCAGCAGCTTAGGACAGGGACCCGAGCAGTACTTC. This codes for CASSLGQGPEQYF.

This clonotype has just a few counts. This rearrangement joins TRBV12-3 or TRBV12-4 to TRBJ2-1; TRBD2 matches at 7 bases. CDR3 size: 14 residues. The V segment lost 4 bases and the J segment 7 bases; nucleotides outside the gene matches: 7. This CDR3 reads CASSSLAAGNEQFF. The DNA for the CDR3 is TGTGCCAGCAGTTCTCTAGCGGCAGGGAATGAGCAGTTCTTC.

The chain combines TRBV27 with TRBJ2-7; 10 bases agree with TRBD1. The J call is in doubt because the DNA end fits TRBJ2-5 better. Germline values: CDR1 MNHEY, CDR2 SMNVEV (reference sequence). This CDR3 is built from 15 residues. CDR3 region: CASSRGTGVQETQYF. In DNA, the CDR3 is TGTGCCAGCAGTCGTGGGACAGGGGTTCAAGAGACCCAGTACTTC.

The chain recombines TRBV3-1 with TRBJ1-2; D possibly corresponds to TRBD1 (6 bases). The CDR3 has 18 amino acids. The germline V and J ends were trimmed by 1 base and 2 bases, with 20 bases remaining between them. Germline CDR1 is LGHDT and CDR2 is YNNKEL (reference sequence). The CDR3 spells CASSQGDKGASPNYGYTF. The CDR3 nucleotides are TGTGCCAGCAGCCAAGGGGACAAGGGAGCAAGCCCGAACTATGGCTACACCTTC. Using reference TRBV3-1 and TRBJ1-2 for the parts outside the CDR3, the full variable domain is DTAVSQTPKYLVTQMGNDKSIKCEQNLGHDTMYWYKQDSKKFLKIMFSYNNKELIINETVPNRFSPKSPDKAHLNLHINSLELGDSAVYFCASSQGDKGASPNYGYTFGSGTRLTVV.

This clonotype was observed a handful of times. This sequence joins TRBV6-6 and TRBJ2-7, with D possibly TRBD1 on 6 matching bases. CDR1 is MNHNY and CDR2 is SVGAGI in the germline V gene (reference sequence). Trimming left V 0 bases short and J 6 bases short, with 15 bases between. The length of the CDR3 is 15 residues. In nucleotides, the CDR3 is TGTGCCAGCAGTTACTCTGACAGGCCGTCGAGCGAGCAGTACTTC. Amino acids: CASSYSDRPSSEQYF.

V is TRBV20-1 and J is TRBJ2-7, with D possibly being TRBD1 (6 bases). The germline V and J ends were trimmed by 3 bases and 4 bases, with 10 bases remaining between them. The CDR3 sequence is 12 residues long. From germline, CDR1 is DFQATT and CDR2 SNEGSKA (reference sequence). The CDR3 protein is CSASARGYEQYF. CDR3 nucleotides: TGCAGTGCTAGTGCCAGGGGATACGAGCAGTACTTC.

This clonotype was observed many times. The chain has TRBV20-1 and TRBJ2-7; D gene unclear. The CDR3 runs 13 residues. Germline V CDR1 and CDR2: DFQATT, SNEGSKA (reference sequence). CDR3 region: CSGWAAHSYEQYF. As DNA, the CDR3 is TGCAGCGGGTGGGCTGCCCACTCCTACGAGCAGTACTTC.

This clonotype was observed a few times. The rearrangement links TRBV4-3 to TRBJ1-5; weak D call: TRBD1 (5 bases). V lost 8 bases and J 0 bases, leaving 14 bases between the germline ends. Germline V gene data show CDR1 as LGHNA and CDR2 as YSLEER. This CDR3 is 15 amino acids long. In nucleotides, the CDR3 is TGCGCCAGCGGCCCGACAGACTATAGCAATCAGCCCCAGCATTTT. Amino acids: CASGPTDYSNQPQHF.

V is TRBV4-1 and J is TRBJ1-6, with 8 nucleotides matching TRBD1. Germline lookup yields CDR1 MGHRA and CDR2 YSYEKL. V lost 2 bases to trimming and J lost 10 bases; unmatched junction nucleotides: 4. CDR3 length equals 14 residues. This CDR3 is CASSQLTGGSPLHF. In DNA, the CDR3 is TGCGCCAGCAGCCAACTTACAGGGGGATCACCCCTCCACTTT.

This clonotype occurred a few times. The chain combines TRBV7-2 with TRBJ2-6; D is possibly TRBD1 (6 bases). Per germline, CDR1 SGHTA and CDR2 FQGNSA. The germline V and J ends were trimmed by 6 bases and 0 bases, with 12 bases remaining between them. This CDR3 is 16 amino acids long. This chain's CDR3 is CASRNGQHSGANVLTF. In DNA form, the CDR3 reads TGTGCCAGCAGAAATGGACAGCACTCTGGGGCCAACGTCCTGACTTTC.